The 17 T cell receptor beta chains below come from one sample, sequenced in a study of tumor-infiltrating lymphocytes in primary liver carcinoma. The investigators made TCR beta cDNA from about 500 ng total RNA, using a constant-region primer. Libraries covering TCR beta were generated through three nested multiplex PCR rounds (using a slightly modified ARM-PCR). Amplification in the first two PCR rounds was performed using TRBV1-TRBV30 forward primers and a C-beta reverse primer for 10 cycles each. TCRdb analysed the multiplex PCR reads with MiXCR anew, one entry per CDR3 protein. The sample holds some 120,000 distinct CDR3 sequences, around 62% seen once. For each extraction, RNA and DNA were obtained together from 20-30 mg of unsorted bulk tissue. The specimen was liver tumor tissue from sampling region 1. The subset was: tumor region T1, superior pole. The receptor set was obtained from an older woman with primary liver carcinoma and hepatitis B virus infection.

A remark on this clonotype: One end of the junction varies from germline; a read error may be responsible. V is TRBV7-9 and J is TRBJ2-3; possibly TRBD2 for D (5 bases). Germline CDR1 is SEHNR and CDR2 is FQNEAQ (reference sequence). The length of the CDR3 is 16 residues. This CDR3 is CASSLVGSGSSDAQYF. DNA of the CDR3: TGTGCCAGCAGCTTAGTCGGTAGTGGGAGCTCAGATGCGCAGTATTTT.

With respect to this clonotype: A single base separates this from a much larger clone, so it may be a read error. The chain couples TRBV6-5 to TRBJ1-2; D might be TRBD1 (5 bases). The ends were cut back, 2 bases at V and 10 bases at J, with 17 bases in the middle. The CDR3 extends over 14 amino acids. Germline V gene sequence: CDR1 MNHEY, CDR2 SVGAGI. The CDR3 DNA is TGTGCCAGCAGTTACAGGGGAGGATTGAGCGACTACACCTTC. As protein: CASSYRGGLSDYTF.

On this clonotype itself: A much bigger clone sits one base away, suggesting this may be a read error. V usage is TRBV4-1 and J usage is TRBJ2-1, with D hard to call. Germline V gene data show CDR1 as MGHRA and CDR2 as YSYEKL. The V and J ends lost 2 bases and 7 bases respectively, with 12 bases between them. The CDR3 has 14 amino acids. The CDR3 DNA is TGCGCCAGCAGCCAACTCCCTGAGAGAAATGAGCAGTTCTTC. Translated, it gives CASSQLPERNEQFF.

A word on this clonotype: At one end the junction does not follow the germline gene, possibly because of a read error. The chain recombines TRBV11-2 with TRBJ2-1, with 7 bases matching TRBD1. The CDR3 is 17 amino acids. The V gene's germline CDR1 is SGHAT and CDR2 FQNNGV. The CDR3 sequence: CASSIRPGQRFYTEQFF. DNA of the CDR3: TGTGCCAGTAGCATACGACCGGGACAGAGATTCTACACTGAGCAGTTCTTC.

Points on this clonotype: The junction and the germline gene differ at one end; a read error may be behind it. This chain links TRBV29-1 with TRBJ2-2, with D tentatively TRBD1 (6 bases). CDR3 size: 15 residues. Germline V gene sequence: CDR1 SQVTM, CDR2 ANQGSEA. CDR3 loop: CSARVGTTNTEELFF. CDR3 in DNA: TGCAGCGCCCGTGTCGGGACAACGAACACCGAGGAGCTGTTTTTT.

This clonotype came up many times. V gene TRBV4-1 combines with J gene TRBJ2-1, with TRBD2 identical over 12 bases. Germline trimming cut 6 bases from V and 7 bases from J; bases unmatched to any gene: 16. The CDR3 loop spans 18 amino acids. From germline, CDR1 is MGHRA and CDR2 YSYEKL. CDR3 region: CASSDGYLAGGEGNEQFF. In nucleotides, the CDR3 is TGCGCCAGCAGTGACGGGTACCTAGCGGGAGGGGAAGGGAATGAGCAGTTCTTC.

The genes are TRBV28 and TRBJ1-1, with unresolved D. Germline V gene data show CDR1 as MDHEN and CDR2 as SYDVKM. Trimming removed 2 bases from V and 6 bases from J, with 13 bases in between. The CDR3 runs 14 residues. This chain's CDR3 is CASSLRGGRAEAFF. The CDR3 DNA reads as TGTGCCAGCAGTTTACGAGGAGGGAGGGCTGAAGCTTTCTTT.

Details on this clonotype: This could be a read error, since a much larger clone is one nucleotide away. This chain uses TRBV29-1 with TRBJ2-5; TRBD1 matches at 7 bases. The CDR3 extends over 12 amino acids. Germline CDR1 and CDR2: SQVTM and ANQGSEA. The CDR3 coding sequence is TGCATCGTCGGACGACAGGGACGGCTCCAGTACTTC. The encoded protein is CIVGRQGRLQYF.

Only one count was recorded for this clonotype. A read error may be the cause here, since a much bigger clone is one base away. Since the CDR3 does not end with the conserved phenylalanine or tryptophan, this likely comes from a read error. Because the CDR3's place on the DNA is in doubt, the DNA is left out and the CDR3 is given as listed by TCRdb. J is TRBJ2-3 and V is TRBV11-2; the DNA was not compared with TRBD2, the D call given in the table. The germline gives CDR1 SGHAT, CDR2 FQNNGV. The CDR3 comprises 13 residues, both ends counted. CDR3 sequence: CASSLDREDTRYL.

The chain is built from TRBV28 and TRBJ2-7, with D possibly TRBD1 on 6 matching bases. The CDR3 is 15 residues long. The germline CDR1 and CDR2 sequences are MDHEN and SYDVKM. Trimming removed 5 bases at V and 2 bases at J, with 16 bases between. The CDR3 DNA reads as TGTGCCAGCAGTCCGCCGGGTAGGGGGACCTACGAGCAGTACTTC. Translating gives CASSPPGRGTYEQYF.

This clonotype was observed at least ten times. CDR3 loop: CASSVRMGGDQPQHF. CDR3 sequence (DNA): TGTGCCAGCAGCGTCCGGATGGGAGGAGATCAGCCCCAGCATTTT. V gene TRBV11-2 combines with J gene TRBJ1-5, with D hard to call. The V end was cut by 5 bases, the J end by 5 bases, with 16 bases between. The CDR3 sequence is 15 residues long. Germline V gives CDR1 SGHAT, CDR2 FQNNGV. Using reference TRBV11-2 and TRBJ1-5 for the parts outside the CDR3, the full variable domain is EAGVAQSPRYKIIEKRQSVAFWCNPISGHATLYWYQQILGQGPKLLIQFQNNGVVDDSQLPKDRFSAERLKGVDSTLKIQPAKLEDSAVYLCASSVRMGGDQPQHFGDGTRLSIL.

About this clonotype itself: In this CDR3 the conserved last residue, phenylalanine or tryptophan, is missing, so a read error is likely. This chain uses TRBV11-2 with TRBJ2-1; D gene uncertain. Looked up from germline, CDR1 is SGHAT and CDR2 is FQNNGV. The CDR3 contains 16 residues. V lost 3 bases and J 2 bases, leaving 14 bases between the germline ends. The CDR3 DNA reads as TGTGCCAGCAGCTTCGTAGTGGGCCAGCCCTACAATGAGCAGTTCTCC. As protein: CASSFVVGQPYNEQFS.

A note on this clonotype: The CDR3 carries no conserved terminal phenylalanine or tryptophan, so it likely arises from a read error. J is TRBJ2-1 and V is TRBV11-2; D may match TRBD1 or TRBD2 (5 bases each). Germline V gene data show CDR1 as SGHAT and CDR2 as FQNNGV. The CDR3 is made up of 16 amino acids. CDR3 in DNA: TGTGCCAGCAGCCCCCGGGACCCGAGCTCCCACAATGAGCAGTTCTTA. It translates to CASSPRDPSSHNEQFL.

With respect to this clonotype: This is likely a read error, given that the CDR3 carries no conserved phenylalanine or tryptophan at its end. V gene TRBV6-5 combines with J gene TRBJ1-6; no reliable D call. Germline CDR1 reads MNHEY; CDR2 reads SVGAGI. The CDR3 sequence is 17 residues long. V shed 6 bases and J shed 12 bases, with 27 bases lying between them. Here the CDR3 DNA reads TGTGCCAGCAGCCAGAGTGTGGGCGTTGCGGATAATCGACCCCTCCACTCT. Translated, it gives CASSQSVGVADNRPLHS.

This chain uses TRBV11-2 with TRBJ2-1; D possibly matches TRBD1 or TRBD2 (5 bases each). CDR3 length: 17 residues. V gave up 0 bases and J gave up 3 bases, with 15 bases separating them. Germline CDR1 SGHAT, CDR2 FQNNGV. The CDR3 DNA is TGTGCCAGCAGCTTAGAGGCCTTAACAGGAGGCTACAATGAGCAGTTCTTC. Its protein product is CASSLEALTGGYNEQFF.

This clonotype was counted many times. The CDR3 reads CASTPTSGVYNEQFF. CDR3 sequence (DNA): TGTGCCAGCACCCCAACTAGCGGAGTCTACAATGAGCAGTTCTTC. The V and J genes are TRBV12-3 or TRBV12-4 and TRBJ2-1; 8 bases line up with TRBD2. J lost 3 bases, V lost 7 bases, and 8 bases had no gene match. The CDR3 consists of 15 residues.

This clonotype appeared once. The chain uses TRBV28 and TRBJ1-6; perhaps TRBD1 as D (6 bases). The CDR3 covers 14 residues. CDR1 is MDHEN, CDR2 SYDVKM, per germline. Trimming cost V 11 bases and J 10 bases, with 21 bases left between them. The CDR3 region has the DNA TGTGCCGGCAATCCAGCTGCTGGGGGCTCACCCCTCCACTTT. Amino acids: CAGNPAAGGSPLHF.